These 8 T cell receptor beta chains came from one sample sequenced in a study of blood T cells in healthy people across ages. A second PCR of 7 to 11 cycles used a sample-barcoded 5' primer and a J-beta primer mix. One entry per CDR3 protein results from TCRdb running MiXCR on the 5' RACE reads. In the table there are about 1.8 million distinct CDR3 sequences, about 50% of which are singletons. The sequenced sample consisted of blood. Receptors were obtained from a woman in her 40s in good health.

The chain employs TRBV16 and TRBJ2-3, with D maybe TRBD1 (6 bases). Germline V gene sequence: CDR1 KGHSY, CDR2 FQNENV. This CDR3 region has 19 residues. V lost 4 bases to trimming and J lost 2 bases, with 25 bases between them. The CDR3, as DNA: TGTGCCAGCAGCCGACCGGGACAACTATCCGTCCGTTTCACAGATACGCAGTATTTT. It encodes CASSRPGQLSVRFTDTQYF.

V and J are TRBV20-1 and TRBJ2-3; 13 bases are shared with TRBD2. V lost 7 bases to trimming and J lost 10 bases; unmatched junction nucleotides: 8. The CDR3 sequence is 13 residues long. Germline V CDR1 and CDR2: DFQATT, SNEGSKA (reference sequence). In DNA, the CDR3 is TGCAGTGTTGGGACTAGCGGGGTCGGGGCGCAGTATTTT. Translation gives CSVGTSGVGAQYF.

The chain recombines TRBV4-2 with TRBJ2-4; 7 bases match TRBD2. V gave up 5 bases and J gave up 8 bases; unmatched junction bases: 15. Per germline, CDR1 LGHNA and CDR2 YNFKEQ. This CDR3 has 16 amino acids. Here the CDR3 DNA reads TGTGCCAGCAGCTTTGGCCCCCGCGGGGGTACGGACATTCAGTACTTC. It is translated as CASSFGPRGGTDIQYF.

This clonotype has a single count. The CDR3 spells CASSVTGAKAFF. Here the CDR3 DNA reads TGCGCCAGCAGCGTGACAGGGGCAAAAGCTTTCTTT. The chain uses TRBV5-1 and TRBJ1-1; 8 bases map to TRBD1. Losses at the gene ends were 4 bases for V and 9 bases for J; bases not matched to a gene: 5. Germline lookup yields CDR1 SGHRS and CDR2 YFSETQ. The CDR3 contains 12 residues. The full variable domain, its missing parts supplied by reference TRBV5-1 and TRBJ1-1, is KAGVTQTPRYLIKTRGQQVTLSCSPISGHRSVSWYQQTPGQGLQFLFEYFSETQRNKGNFPGRFSGRQFSNSRSEMNVSTLELGDSALYLCASSVTGAKAFFGQGTRLTVV.

The J gene is TRBJ2-5, the V gene TRBV18; D gene ambiguous. V shed 3 bases and J shed 4 bases, with 18 bases lying between them. Germline lookup yields CDR1 KGHSH and CDR2 LQKENI. CDR3 length: 16 amino acids. The CDR3 DNA reads TGTGCCAGCTCACCTTCTAACTTGGACCGCGGAGAGACCCAGTACTTC. This translates into CASSPSNLDRGETQYF.

The rearrangement joins TRBV10-2 to TRBJ1-6, with D perhaps TRBD1 (6 bases). This CDR3 has 17 residues. The germline gives CDR1 WSHSY, CDR2 SAAADI. Trimming removed 2 bases from V and 6 bases from J, with 17 bases in between. CDR3 in DNA: TGCGCCAGCAGTGAGCAAAGACCTGACAGGTTTAATTCACCCCTCCACTTT. Amino acids: CASSEQRPDRFNSPLHF.

The chain recombines TRBV20-1 with TRBJ2-4, with D possibly matching TRBD2 (5 bases). The CDR3 extends over 14 amino acids. CDR1 is DFQATT and CDR2 is SNEGSKA in the germline V gene (reference sequence). CDR3 DNA sequence: TGCAGCCCGAGGGTCGGGTTGGCCAAAAACATTCAGTACTTC. Protein product: CSPRVGLAKNIQYF.

The genes are TRBV6-5 and TRBJ2-7, with TRBD1 matching 11 bases. CDR1 is MNHEY, CDR2 SVGAGI, per germline. Trimming cost V 2 bases and J 7 bases; bases outside gene matches: 7. The CDR3 extends over 15 amino acids. Written as DNA, the CDR3 is TGTGCCAGCAGTTACGGACAGGGGGCTCTTGGGGAGCAGTACTTC. It codes for CASSYGQGALGEQYF.